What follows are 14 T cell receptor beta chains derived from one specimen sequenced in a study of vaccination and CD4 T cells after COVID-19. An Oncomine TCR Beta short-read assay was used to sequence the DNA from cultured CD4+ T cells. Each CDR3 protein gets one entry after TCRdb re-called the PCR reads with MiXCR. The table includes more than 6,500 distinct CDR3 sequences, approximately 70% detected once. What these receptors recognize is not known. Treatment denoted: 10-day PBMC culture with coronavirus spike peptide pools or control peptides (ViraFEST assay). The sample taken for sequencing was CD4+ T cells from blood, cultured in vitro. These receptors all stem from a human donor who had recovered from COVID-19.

The CDR3 spells CASSLSEVRGNTIYF. The CDR3 nucleotides are TGTGCCAGTAGTCTCTCGGAAGTTCGTGGAAACACCATATATTTT. The chain links TRBV19 to TRBJ1-3, with no clear D. This CDR3 region has 15 residues. CDR1 and CDR2 from the germline V gene are LNHDA and SQIVND (reference sequence). The V end was cut by 5 bases, the J end by 3 bases, with 14 bases between.

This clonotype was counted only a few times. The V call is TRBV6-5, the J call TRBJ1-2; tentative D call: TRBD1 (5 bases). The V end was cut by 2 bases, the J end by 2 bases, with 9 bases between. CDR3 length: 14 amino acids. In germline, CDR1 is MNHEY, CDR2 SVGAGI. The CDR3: CASSYQGYNYGYTF. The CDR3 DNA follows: TGTGCCAGCAGTTACCAGGGTTACAACTATGGCTACACCTTC.

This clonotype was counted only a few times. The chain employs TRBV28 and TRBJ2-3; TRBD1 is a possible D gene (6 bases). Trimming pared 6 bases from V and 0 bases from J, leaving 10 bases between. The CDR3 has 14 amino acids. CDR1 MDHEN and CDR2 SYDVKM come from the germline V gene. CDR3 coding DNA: TGTGCCAGCAGGGGACACCTTAGCACAGATACGCAGTATTTT. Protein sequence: CASRGHLSTDTQYF.

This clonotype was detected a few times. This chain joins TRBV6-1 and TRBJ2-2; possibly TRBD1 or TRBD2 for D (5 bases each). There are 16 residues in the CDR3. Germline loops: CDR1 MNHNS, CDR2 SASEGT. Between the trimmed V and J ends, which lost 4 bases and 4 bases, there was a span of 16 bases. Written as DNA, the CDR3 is TGTGCCAGCAGTGCCCGTGGGGGACGGGGCACCGGGGAGCTGTTTTTT. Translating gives CASSARGGRGTGELFF.

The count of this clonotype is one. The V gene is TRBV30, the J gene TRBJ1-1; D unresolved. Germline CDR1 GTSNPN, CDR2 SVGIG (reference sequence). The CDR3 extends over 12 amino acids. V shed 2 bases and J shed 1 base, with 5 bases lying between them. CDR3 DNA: TGTGCCTGGAGTAACAGGAACACTGAAGCTTTCTTT. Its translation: CAWSNRNTEAFF.

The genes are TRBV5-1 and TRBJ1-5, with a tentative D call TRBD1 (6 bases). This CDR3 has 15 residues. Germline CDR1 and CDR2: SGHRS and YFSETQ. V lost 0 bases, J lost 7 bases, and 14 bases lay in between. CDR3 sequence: CASSLGAGVGQPQHF. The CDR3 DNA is TGCGCCAGCAGCTTGGGGGCAGGGGTAGGACAGCCCCAGCATTTT.

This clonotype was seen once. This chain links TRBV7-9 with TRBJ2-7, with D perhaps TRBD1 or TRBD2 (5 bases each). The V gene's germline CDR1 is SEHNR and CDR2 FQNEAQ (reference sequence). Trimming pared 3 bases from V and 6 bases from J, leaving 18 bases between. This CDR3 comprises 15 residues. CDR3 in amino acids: CASSFSTGGFGEQYF. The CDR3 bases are TGTGCCAGCAGCTTTTCCACTGGGGGATTCGGCGAGCAGTACTTC.

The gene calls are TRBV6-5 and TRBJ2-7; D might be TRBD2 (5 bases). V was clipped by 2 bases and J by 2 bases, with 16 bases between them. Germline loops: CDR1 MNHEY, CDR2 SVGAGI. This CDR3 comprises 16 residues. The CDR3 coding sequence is TGTGCCAGCAGTTACGGGCCCGGGGATCGGGCCTACGAGCAGTACTTC. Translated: CASSYGPGDRAYEQYF.

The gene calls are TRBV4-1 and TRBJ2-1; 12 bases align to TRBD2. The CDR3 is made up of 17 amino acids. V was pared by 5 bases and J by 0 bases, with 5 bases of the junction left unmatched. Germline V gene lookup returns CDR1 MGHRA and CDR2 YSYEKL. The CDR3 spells CASSFPTSGSSYNEQFF. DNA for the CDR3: TGCGCCAGCAGCTTCCCGACTAGCGGGAGCTCCTACAATGAGCAGTTCTTC.

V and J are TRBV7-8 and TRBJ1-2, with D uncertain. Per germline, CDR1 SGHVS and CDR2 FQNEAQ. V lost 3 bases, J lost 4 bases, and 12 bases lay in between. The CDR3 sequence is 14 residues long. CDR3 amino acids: CASSFHGEVYGYTF. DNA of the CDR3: TGTGCCAGCAGCTTTCACGGGGAGGTCTATGGCTACACCTTC.

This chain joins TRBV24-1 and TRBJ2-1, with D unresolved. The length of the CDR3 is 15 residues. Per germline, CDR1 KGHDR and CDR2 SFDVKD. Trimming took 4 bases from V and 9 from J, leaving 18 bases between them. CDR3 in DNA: TGTGCCACCAGTGACCGCTCCTGGGGTAGGGCTGAGCAGTTCTTC. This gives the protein CATSDRSWGRAEQFF.

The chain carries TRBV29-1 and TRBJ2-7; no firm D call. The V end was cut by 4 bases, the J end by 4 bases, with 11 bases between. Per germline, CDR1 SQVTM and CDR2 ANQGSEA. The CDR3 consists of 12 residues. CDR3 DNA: TGCAGCGTTGCCGACATGTGGTACGAGCAGTACTTC. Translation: CSVADMWYEQYF.

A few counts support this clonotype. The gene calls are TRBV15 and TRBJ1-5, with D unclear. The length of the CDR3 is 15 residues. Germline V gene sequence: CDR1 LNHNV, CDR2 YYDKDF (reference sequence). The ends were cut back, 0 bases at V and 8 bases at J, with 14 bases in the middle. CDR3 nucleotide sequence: TGTGCCACCAGCAGAGATCCGTGGGGAGGCGAGCCCCAGCATTTT. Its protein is CATSRDPWGGEPQHF.

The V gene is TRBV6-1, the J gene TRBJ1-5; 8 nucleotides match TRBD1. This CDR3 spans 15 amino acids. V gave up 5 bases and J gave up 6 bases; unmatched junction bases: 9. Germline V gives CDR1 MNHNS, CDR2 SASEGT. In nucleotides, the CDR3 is TGTGCCAGCAGTCCTGGACAGGGATTTGGTCAGCCCCAGCATTTT. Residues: CASSPGQGFGQPQHF.